This T cell receptor beta chain was obtained from a study of blood T cell repertoires in COVID-19. Study at large: COVID-19 samples from acute and convalescent phases originated in the United States, Italy and Spain.

How the authors handled the data: Counts of nucleated cells, estimated from reference gene primer amplification, were obtained. Measured with immunoSEQ multiplex PCR; TCRdb has only the in-frame clones, and not every one. The DNA was the basis for D and trimming; V, J and clone size are from that table. Among over 85,000 clones, about 90% were seen once, and the ten largest hold 15% to 20%. V lost 0 bases and J 6 bases, leaving 6 bases between the germline ends. This CDR3 is 13 amino acids long. Germline CDR1 reads LGHNA; CDR2 reads YSLEER. The TCR sequence derives from a human donor in a cohort sampled during active COVID-19. V usage is TRBV4-3 and J usage is TRBJ2-1; no clear D. Input material: peripheral blood. CDR3 residues: CASSQDSRNEQFF. The CDR3 region has the DNA TGCGCCAGCAGCCAAGACAGTCGCAATGAGCAGTTCTTC.